This TCR beta chain was sequenced in a study of blood T cell repertoires in COVID-19. As processed by the authors: Quantification of nucleated cells was approximated via reference gene primer amplification. Assay: immunoSEQ multiplex PCR; the TCRdb copy retains only in-frame clones and omits some. The V and J calls and clone size were taken over from that table, and D and trimming were inferred from the DNA. The sample consists of a few hundred thousand clones, 80% to 90% of them appearing once. This clone occurred once. The CDR3 totals 12 residues. Trimming pared 5 bases from V and 5 bases from J, leaving 10 bases between. CDR1 MNHEY and CDR2 SVGEGT come from the germline V gene.

The source of this sequence is a man aged 40-49 years with acute or convalescent COVID-19. The rearrangement joins TRBV6-2 or TRBV6-3 to TRBJ2-7, with a possible D match to TRBD2 (5 bases). The specimen was peripheral blood. Written as DNA, the CDR3 is TGTGCCAGCAGTATCGGGAAGAACGAGCAGTACTTC. Amino acid sequence: CASSIGKNEQYF.